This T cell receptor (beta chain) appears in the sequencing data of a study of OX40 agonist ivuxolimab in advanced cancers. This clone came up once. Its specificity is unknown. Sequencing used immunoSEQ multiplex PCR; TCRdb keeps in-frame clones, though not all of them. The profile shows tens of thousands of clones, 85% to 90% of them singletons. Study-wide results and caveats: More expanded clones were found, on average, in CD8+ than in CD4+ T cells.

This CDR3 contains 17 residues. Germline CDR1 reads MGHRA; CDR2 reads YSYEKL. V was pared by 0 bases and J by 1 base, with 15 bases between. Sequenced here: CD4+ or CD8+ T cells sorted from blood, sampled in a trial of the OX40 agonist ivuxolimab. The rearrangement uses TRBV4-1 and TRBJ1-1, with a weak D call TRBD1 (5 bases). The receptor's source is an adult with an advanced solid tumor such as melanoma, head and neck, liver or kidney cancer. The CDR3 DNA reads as TGCGCCAGCAGCCAAGATAAAGGGATAGGGGCGAACACTGAAGCTTTCTTT. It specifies CASSQDKGIGANTEAFF.